This T cell receptor beta chain was found in a study of OX40 agonist ivuxolimab in advanced cancers. About the research overall: Patients' therapy was ivuxolimab, an antibody that acts as an agonist of OX40 (CD134).

The length of the CDR3 is 16 residues. V dropped 4 bases and J dropped 2; count of bases not matched to a gene: 10. Germline V gene data show CDR1 as SGHDT and CDR2 as YYEEEE. Only in-frame clones appear in the TCRdb table, and some are missing; sequencing was by immunoSEQ multiplex PCR. The sample holds tens of thousands of clones; 75% to 90% are singletons and the top ten take around 3.4%. This sample comprised CD4+ or CD8+ T cells sorted from blood, obtained in a trial of the OX40 agonist ivuxolimab. The V gene is TRBV5-6, the J gene TRBJ2-5; 8 nucleotides line up with TRBD1. The sequence came from an adult with an advanced solid tumor such as melanoma, head and neck, liver or kidney cancer. The CDR3 is CASSVTRTGWQETQYF. For the CDR3, the DNA is TGTGCCAGCAGCGTTACCAGGACAGGGTGGCAAGAGACCCAGTACTTC.